The rows below give T cell receptor beta chains drawn from one sample of a study of cytomegalovirus exposure and HLA in healthy donors. Profiling relied on immunoSEQ multiplex PCR, and the TCRdb table lists in-frame clones only, not all of them. In the table there are about 65,000 clones, around 80% of which are singletons. Input material: PBMCs. The receptors stem from a woman in her twenties or thirties in good health and CMV-seronegative. CDR3s leave out the opening cysteine and the closing phenylalanine or tryptophan.

len,v_gene,j_gene,CDR3aa
14,TRBV18,TRBJ1-1,ASSPVGTGVNTEAF
14,TRBV15,TRBJ1-2,ATSRVGATAFYGYT
11,TRBV29-1,TRBJ1-5,SVRQATNQPQH
12,TRBV2,TRBJ1-6,ASRGTGENSPLH
12,TRBV29-1,TRBJ1-1,SVNGGGGNTEAF
12,TRBV6-1,TRBJ1-1,ASRGTAANTEAF
12,TRBV27,TRBJ1-5,ASSLSGRHQPQH
12,TRBV5-1,TRBJ2-1,ATNSGGSYNEQF
10,TRBV30,TRBJ2-7,AWSAVNYEQY
12,TRBV6-5,TRBJ1-5,ASSYAQGEQPQH
13,TRBV10-3,TRBJ2-5,AISESGGDQETQY
10,TRBV19,TRBJ1-2,ATQQGHYGYT
12,TRBV4-1,TRBJ2-1,ASSQDRPTAEQF
12,TRBV2,TRBJ2-7,ASSEVKTAGEQY
12,TRBV2,TRBJ2-5,ASSGVAPGETQY
11,TRBV30,TRBJ1-5,AWARTGNQPQH
12,TRBV6-5,TRBJ1-4,ASSYFSRGEKLF
12,TRBV7-9,TRBJ2-7,ASSLRAADYEQY
11,TRBV9,TRBJ1-4,ASRDRVGEKLF
13,TRBV4-1,TRBJ1-2,ASSQDMGPYYGYT
14,TRBV7-6,TRBJ2-1,ASSLALAGEGNEQF
11,TRBV6-5,TRBJ2-1,AVGTSGYNEQF